This entry describes one T cell receptor (beta chain). Researchers ran the PCR with 60 Vbeta and 13 Jbeta primers. Profiled with immunoSEQ multiplex PCR; TCRdb holds only in-frame clones, not every one. The sample carries approximately 140,000 clones, just under 80% recorded once. This entry is derived from a study of cytomegalovirus exposure and HLA in healthy donors. The CDR3 contains 14 residues. J gave up 7 bases and V 5 bases, and 5 bases lay outside the gene matches. CDR1 is MDHEN, CDR2 SYDVKM, per germline. This chain connects TRBV28 to TRBJ1-2, with TRBD1 matching 12 bases. The sequenced material came from PBMCs. The sequence was collected from a man aged 30-40 years in good health and CMV-seronegative. The CDR3 region has the DNA TGTGCCAGCAGTACGGGACAGGGGGCAATTGGCTACACCTTC. Amino acid sequence: CASSTGQGAIGYTF.